Following are 24 T cell receptor beta chains from one sample sequenced in a study of vaccination effects on CD4 cells after COVID-19. Their antigen targets remain unknown. Data came from immunoSEQ multiplex PCR; TCRdb stores just in-frame clones and leaves some out. The table shows about 71,000 clones, with approximately 79% occurring only once. Antigen-specific CD4+ T cells expanded by the ViraFEST assay with viral peptide pools were then sequenced. The culture ran for approximately 10 days, and then CD4+ T cells were isolated. Vaccine recipients had no previous SARS-CoV-2 infection; their nucleocapsid antibodies were negative. The specimen comprised CD4+ T cells from PBMCs cultured with HCoV-OC43 spike peptides, sampled before COVID-19 vaccination. Described subset: HCoV-OC43 spike overlapping peptide pool stimulation. The receptors derive from a human donor who received a COVID-19 vaccine.

This clone was detected a few times. The gene calls are TRBV4-1 and TRBJ2-2; the match to TRBD2 covers 15 bases. The CDR3 contains 18 residues. The J segment lost 4 bases and the V segment lost 3 bases, leaving 6 bases of the junction unmatched. Germline V CDR1 and CDR2: MGHRA, YSYEKL. CDR3 amino acids: CASSQGLAGGRITGELFF. The CDR3 region has the DNA TGCGCCAGCAGCCAGGGACTAGCGGGGGGAAGGATCACCGGGGAGCTGTTTTTT.

The chain joins TRBV5-8 to TRBJ1-5, with D hard to call. The CDR3 sequence is 15 residues long. Germline loops: CDR1 SGHTS, CDR2 YDEGEE. The V gene lost 0 bases and the J gene lost 5 bases, with 12 bases spanning the gap. Written as DNA, the CDR3 is TGTGCCAGCAGCTTGGGAGGGAAAGGGTATCAGCCCCAGCATTTT. Amino acids: CASSLGGKGYQPQHF.

V and J are TRBV7-8 and TRBJ1-2, with 9 bases that match TRBD1. The CDR3 runs 14 residues. The ends lost 5 bases at V and 8 bases at J; junction bases unmatched: 9. Germline V gene lookup returns CDR1 SGHVS and CDR2 FQNEAQ. The DNA for the CDR3 is TGTGCCAGCAGCGGGGGACAGGGACTTTGGGGCTACACCTTC. It specifies CASSGGQGLWGYTF.

This CDR3 is CASSQAPGTGGHGYTF. Here the CDR3 DNA reads TGTGCCAGCAGCCAAGCTCCGGGAACAGGGGGCCATGGCTACACCTTC. V and J are TRBV3-1 (or the pseudogene TRBV3-2) and TRBJ1-2; 9 positions match TRBD1. CDR1 and CDR2 from the germline V gene are LGHDT and YNNKEL (reference sequence). The CDR3 runs to 16 residues. The ends lost 1 base at V and 6 bases at J; junction bases unmatched: 9.

The chain joins TRBV27 to TRBJ2-5; 9 bases fit TRBD1. This CDR3 spans 13 amino acids. With V trimmed by 6 bases and J by 3 bases, 2 bases remained unmatched. The germline CDR1 and CDR2 sequences are MNHEY and SMNVEV (reference sequence). The CDR3 region is CASRRTGEETQYF. In DNA form, the CDR3 reads TGTGCCAGCAGGCGGACAGGGGAAGAGACCCAGTACTTC.

This clone was counted between two and nine times. CDR3 loop: CASSPKPQGSGNTIYF. The CDR3 nucleotides are TGTGCCAGCTCACCAAAACCGCAGGGATCTGGAAACACCATATATTTT. This sequence joins TRBV18 and TRBJ1-3; a weak D match, TRBD1 (5 bases). Between the trimmed V and J ends, which lost 2 bases and 1 base, there was a span of 12 bases. Per germline, CDR1 KGHSH and CDR2 LQKENI. This CDR3 comprises 16 residues.

This rearrangement joins TRBV9 to TRBJ2-3; 9 bases are shared with TRBD2. Germline CDR1 reads SGDLS; CDR2 reads YYNGEE. The CDR3 is 17 amino acids. V lost 0 bases and J lost 2; bases outside the gene matches: 7. In DNA form, the CDR3 reads TGTGCCAGCAGCGTAGGGTCATTAGCGGGGGACACAGATACGCAGTATTTT. Encoded protein: CASSVGSLAGDTDTQYF.

The J gene is TRBJ1-2, the V gene TRBV19; TRBD1 might be the D (5 bases). The length of the CDR3 is 15 residues. Trimming took off 4 bases at V and 7 bases at J, with 19 bases between the two ends. Germline lookup yields CDR1 LNHDA and CDR2 SQIVND (reference sequence). CDR3 nucleotides: TGTGCCAGTAGTAAAACAACAGGCCGGCCTGGTGGCTACACCTTC. Its protein is CASSKTTGRPGGYTF.

The rearrangement joins TRBV2 to TRBJ2-2; D gene ambiguous. Looked up from germline, CDR1 is SNHLY and CDR2 is FYNNEI. The CDR3 runs 12 residues. Trimming removed 3 bases at V and 6 bases at J, with 5 bases between. The CDR3 loop is CASSDWAGELFF. CDR3 DNA: TGTGCCAGCAGTGACTGGGCCGGGGAGCTGTTTTTT.

CDR3 DNA: TGTGCCAGCAGCTTCGCCGGGACAGAGAATTCACCCCTCCACTTT. Amino acids: CASSFAGTENSPLHF. This chain connects TRBV11-2 to TRBJ1-6, with 7 bases matching TRBD1. The CDR3 extends over 15 amino acids. J gave up 7 bases and V 3 bases, and 6 bases lay outside the gene matches. Germline values: CDR1 SGHAT, CDR2 FQNNGV.

The chain combines TRBV6-2 or TRBV6-3 with TRBJ2-6, with a tentative D call TRBD1 (6 bases). Trimming pared 4 bases from V and 0 bases from J, leaving 16 bases between. The CDR3 is made up of 18 amino acids. Germline loops: CDR1 MNHEY, CDR2 SVGEGT. The chain's CDR3 is CASSFGGPITSGANVLTF. CDR3 nucleotides: TGTGCCAGCAGTTTTGGGGGCCCTATCACCTCTGGGGCCAACGTCCTGACTTTC.

This chain links TRBV18 with TRBJ2-5; possible D gene TRBD2, 6 bases. The CDR3 covers 13 residues. Germline values: CDR1 KGHSH, CDR2 LQKENI. Trimming stripped 6 bases from V and 1 base from J, with 9 bases between. CDR3 DNA sequence: TGTGCCAGCTCCCCGACTAGCCAAGAGACCCAGTACTTC. Translating it yields CASSPTSQETQYF.

This clone appeared a single time. CDR3 sequence: CASSYGEADTQYF. The DNA of the CDR3 is TGTGCCAGCAGTTACGGTGAGGCAGATACGCAGTATTTT. The genes are TRBV6-5 and TRBJ2-3; D not certain. Germline V CDR1 and CDR2: MNHEY, SVGAGI. This CDR3 spans 13 amino acids. The V and J ends lost 2 bases and 4 bases respectively, with 7 bases between them.

The rearrangement links TRBV12-3 or TRBV12-4 to TRBJ1-1; D gene uncertain. The ends were cut back, 1 base at V and 7 bases at J, with 10 bases in the middle. There are 13 residues in the CDR3. The CDR3: CASSLVVRSEAFF. DNA for the CDR3: TGTGCCAGCAGTTTAGTCGTGAGAAGTGAAGCTTTCTTT.

This clone was recorded once. The V gene is TRBV5-1, the J gene TRBJ2-5; D possibly matches TRBD1 or TRBD2 (5 bases each). V was pared by 1 base and J by 2 bases, with 18 bases between. The V gene's germline CDR1 is SGHRS and CDR2 YFSETQ. This CDR3 has 17 residues. In DNA, the CDR3 is TGCGCCAGCAGCTTGTGGGGCATAGCGTATCAACAAGAGACCCAGTACTTC. Translated, it gives CASSLWGIAYQQETQYF.

J is TRBJ2-4 and V is TRBV5-1; TRBD2 agrees at 16 bases. There are 16 residues in the CDR3. The V segment lost 4 bases and the J segment 8 bases; nucleotides outside the gene matches: 6. CDR1 and CDR2 from the germline V gene are SGHRS and YFSETQ. The CDR3 DNA follows: TGCGCCAGCAGCCTTGGGACTAGCGGGGGGGAAGACATTCAGTACTTC. Translation gives CASSLGTSGGEDIQYF. Supplemented by reference TRBV5-1 and TRBJ2-4, the full variable domain reads KAGVTQTPRYLIKTRGQQVTLSCSPISGHRSVSWYQQTPGQGLQFLFEYFSETQRNKGNFPGRFSGRQFSNSRSEMNVSTLELGDSALYLCASSLGTSGGEDIQYFGAGTRLSVL.

This clone was counted between two and nine times. The gene calls are TRBV4-1 and TRBJ2-3, with D hard to call. V dropped 2 bases and J dropped 6 bases, with 12 bases sitting between them. The CDR3 consists of 14 residues. Per the germline V gene, CDR1 is MGHRA and CDR2 is YSYEKL. In DNA form, the CDR3 reads TGCGCCAGCAGCCAATCCGGTCCGGCGGATACGCAGTATTTT. Amino acids: CASSQSGPADTQYF.

CDR3 region: CASSPGGQNQQTQYF. CDR3 DNA sequence: TGCGCCAGCAGCCCCGGGGGCCAGAATCAACAGACCCAGTACTTC. The V and J genes are TRBV5-1 and TRBJ2-5; D is perhaps TRBD1 or TRBD2 (6 bases each). The ends were cut back, 4 bases at V and 6 bases at J, with 19 bases in the middle. The length of the CDR3 is 15 residues. CDR1 and CDR2 from the germline V gene are SGHRS and YFSETQ.

The rearrangement joins TRBV10-2 to TRBJ2-7; no clear D. CDR3 length: 11 residues. V was cut by 3 bases and J by 4 bases, with 4 bases left in between. Germline loops: CDR1 WSHSY, CDR2 SAAADI. CDR3 sequence: CASSDEYEQYV. CDR3 nucleotide sequence: TGCGCCAGCAGTGACGAGTACGAGCAGTACGTC.

V gene TRBV5-1 combines with J gene TRBJ2-1, with 8 nucleotides matching TRBD2. There are 15 residues in the CDR3. Germline V lookup: CDR1 SGHRS, CDR2 YFSETQ. The junction had 11 bases not matched to a gene; V was cut back by 3 bases and J by 9 bases. CDR3 amino acids: CASSSSGGEGIEQFF. The CDR3 DNA is TGCGCCAGCAGCTCCAGCGGGGGAGAGGGAATTGAGCAGTTCTTC.

This clone has a handful of counts. This chain joins TRBV7-2 and TRBJ1-3; 10 bases fit TRBD1. CDR3 length: 16 amino acids. Germline V lookup: CDR1 SGHTA, CDR2 FQGNSA. V shed 5 bases, J shed 2 bases, and the junction held 6 bases outside the gene matches. In nucleotides, the CDR3 is TGTGCCAGCAGCGTTGCCGGGACAGGGGCTGGAAACACCATATATTTT. Protein sequence: CASSVAGTGAGNTIYF.

The genes are TRBV19 and TRBJ2-5, with D maybe TRBD2 (6 bases). The V gene's germline CDR1 is LNHDA and CDR2 SQIVND (reference sequence). V was cut by 2 bases and J by 5 bases, with 18 bases left in between. The CDR3 runs 16 residues. The CDR3 DNA is TGTGCCAGTAGTATAAAATTTCCTACGGGAGTGGAGACCCAGTACTTC. Translation: CASSIKFPTGVETQYF. Together with reference TRBV19 and TRBJ2-5, the CDR3 gives the full variable domain: DGGITQSPKYLFRKEGQNVTLSCEQNLNHDAMYWYRQDPGQGLRLIYYSQIVNDFQKGDIAEGYSVSREKKESFPLTVTSAQKNPTAFYLCASSIKFPTGVETQYFGPGTRLLVL.

The rearrangement joins TRBV9 to TRBJ2-5; the D is unclear. Germline-derived CDR1 and CDR2 are SGDLS and YYNGEE. The ends were cut back, 5 bases at V and 2 bases at J, with 10 bases in the middle. The CDR3 is 13 amino acids. In nucleotides, the CDR3 is TGTGCCAGCAGTCGGTCCCAGCAAGAGACCCAGTACTTC. Its protein is CASSRSQQETQYF.

This clone was found a few times. This chain connects TRBV19 to TRBJ1-1, with 9 bases aligning to TRBD1. CDR3 length equals 14 residues. J lost 4 bases, V lost 3 bases, and 3 bases had no gene match. Germline V gene lookup returns CDR1 LNHDA and CDR2 SQIVND (reference sequence). CDR3 nucleotide sequence: TGTGCCAGTAGTATGTTGGGACAGGGCACTGAAGCTTTCTTT. This encodes CASSMLGQGTEAFF.